This TCR beta chain was identified during a study of T cell responses to AZD1222 COVID-19 vaccine. The method was immunoSEQ multiplex PCR; TCRdb's version includes in-frame clones alone and lacks a portion of them. The table lists 95,000 to 100,000 clones, about 89% of them singletons. Concerning this clone: The antigen is not known.

Findings of the study overall: Repertoire sampling was restricted to post-peak T cell response timepoints.

The germline gives CDR1 SEHNR, CDR2 FQNEAQ (reference sequence). V shed 3 bases and J shed 4 bases, with 13 bases lying between them. The CDR3 length is 15 residues. The receptor was isolated from an adult who received the AZD1222 COVID-19 vaccine. The V gene is TRBV7-9, the J gene TRBJ1-5; D gene uncertain. This specimen was peripheral blood, taken 28 days after the second AZD1222 dose. The CDR3 loop reads CASSFSGFDNQPQHF. CDR3 nucleotide sequence: TGTGCCAGCAGCTTTTCAGGATTCGATAATCAGCCCCAGCATTTT.